The 22 T cell receptor beta chains given below trace back to one sample, sequenced in a study of shared clonotypes between healthy human individuals. Generated by immunoSEQ multiplex PCR, the TCRdb table keeps only in-frame clones and is missing some. The repertoire has about 2.4 million clones, over 85% of them found once; the top ten carry approximately 0.36%. Sample: naive CD4+ T cells from PBMCs. Subset noted: CD45RA+ positively selected. Every receptor here comes from a man in his late teens or twenties in good health. Some clones in this sample may be carry-over from other donors' samples.

The chain joins TRBV5-5 to TRBJ1-2; D is unclear. Germline V gene data show CDR1 as SGHKS and CDR2 as YYEKEE (reference sequence). The V and J ends lost 3 bases and 8 bases respectively, with 20 bases between them. This CDR3 comprises 15 residues. The CDR3 here is CASSSRWQDLWGYTF. Written as DNA, the CDR3 is TGTGCCAGCAGCTCGAGATGGCAGGACCTCTGGGGCTACACCTTC.

V and J are TRBV11-3 and TRBJ2-2; 10 bases are shared with TRBD1. The CDR3 is 15 amino acids. Germline CDR1 and CDR2: SGHNT and YENEEA. V shed 5 bases, J shed 6 bases, and the junction held 6 bases outside the gene matches. The CDR3 loop reads CASSGRDRGAGELFF. The DNA of the CDR3 is TGTGCCAGCAGCGGCCGGGACAGGGGAGCCGGGGAGCTGTTTTTT. The full variable domain, with the rest looked up from reference TRBV11-3 and TRBJ2-2, is EAGVVQSPRYKIIEKKQPVAFWCNPISGHNTLYWYLQNLGQGPELLIRYENEEAVDDSQLPKDRFSAERLKGVDSTLKIQPAELGDSAVYLCASSGRDRGAGELFFGEGSRLTVL.

The chain employs TRBV7-9 and TRBJ2-1; 7 bases line up with TRBD2. V lost 5 bases and J lost 7; bases outside the gene matches: 11. The CDR3 has 15 residues. CDR1 and CDR2 (germline): SEHNR, FQNEAQ (reference sequence). The CDR3 spells CASSPGTTSGNEQFF. Here the CDR3 DNA reads TGTGCCAGCAGCCCCGGGACTACCTCAGGGAATGAGCAGTTCTTC.

This sequence joins TRBV27 and TRBJ1-2; D is unresolved. Germline CDR1 reads MNHEY; CDR2 reads SMNVEV (reference sequence). V gave up 5 bases and J gave up 8 bases, with 15 bases separating them. This CDR3 is 13 amino acids long. CDR3 sequence reads: CASSPKQREGYTF. The DNA of the CDR3 is TGTGCCAGCAGTCCTAAACAGAGGGAGGGCTACACCTTC.

The chain has TRBV7-9 and TRBJ2-7, with a tentative D call TRBD2 (5 bases). The V end lost 11 bases, the J end lost 3 bases, and 11 bases lay between the germline ends. Germline assignment: CDR1 SEHNR and CDR2 FQNEAQ (reference sequence). The CDR3 extends over 11 amino acids. The CDR3: CAAKSGYEQYF. In nucleotides, the CDR3 is TGTGCCGCAAAGAGCGGCTACGAGCAGTACTTC.

This chain joins TRBV6-5 and TRBJ2-5; 10 nucleotides match TRBD2. Germline trimming cut 5 bases from V and 5 bases from J; bases unmatched to any gene: 5. Germline loops: CDR1 MNHEY, CDR2 SVGAGI. CDR3 length: 14 amino acids. The CDR3 bases are TGTGCCAGCAGTGACCCGGGACTAGCGGAGACCCAGTACTTC. Translating gives CASSDPGLAETQYF.

This chain links TRBV28 with TRBJ1-1; TRBD1 agrees at 7 bases. The germline CDR1 and CDR2 sequences are MDHEN and SYDVKM. The V gene end was trimmed by 6 bases and the J gene end by 1 base; junction bases not matched to a gene: 5. The CDR3 length is 14 residues. The CDR3 spells CASSRRGRNTEAFF. The CDR3 DNA is TGTGCCAGCAGCAGGAGGGGGCGGAACACTGAAGCTTTCTTT.

The chain carries TRBV11-1 and TRBJ2-3; TRBD2 matches 14 bases. The CDR3 covers 15 residues. V lost 5 bases to trimming and J lost 6 bases; unmatched junction nucleotides: 4. Germline CDR1 is SGHAT and CDR2 is FQDESV (reference sequence). DNA for the CDR3: TGTGCCAGCAGCCACCGACTAGCGGGAGGGGATACGCAGTATTTT. It translates to CASSHRLAGGDTQYF.

V is TRBV7-9 and J is TRBJ1-1, with 8 bases fitting TRBD1. J gave up 8 bases and V 1 base, and 6 bases lay outside the gene matches. CDR3 length: 14 residues. The germline V gene encodes CDR1 SEHNR and CDR2 FQNEAQ (reference sequence). CDR3 amino acids: CASSLERGDREAFF. DNA of the CDR3: TGTGCCAGCAGCTTAGAAAGGGGGGACAGGGAAGCTTTCTTT.

Here the CDR3 DNA reads TGTGCCAGCAGTTTATTGACAGGGGGCCGAGGCTATGGCTACACCTTC. It codes for CASSLLTGGRGYGYTF. The chain recombines TRBV28 with TRBJ1-2; 10 bases are shared with TRBD1. With V trimmed by 1 base and J by 4 bases, 6 bases remained unmatched. This CDR3 contains 16 residues. Germline CDR1 reads MDHEN; CDR2 reads SYDVKM.

The chain uses TRBV28 and TRBJ2-1; 10 bases map to TRBD2. From germline, CDR1 is MDHEN and CDR2 SYDVKM. V gave up 2 bases and J gave up 7 bases; unmatched junction bases: 8. CDR3 length equals 16 residues. The chain's CDR3 is CASSLPGLAGANEQFF. The CDR3 region has the DNA TGTGCCAGCAGTTTACCGGGGCTAGCGGGAGCGAATGAGCAGTTCTTC.

The rearrangement joins TRBV29-1 to TRBJ1-2; the match to TRBD1 covers 9 bases. The CDR3 is made up of 15 amino acids. With 7 bases clipped from V and 2 bases from J, the junction kept 11 bases outside the gene matches. Germline V gene sequence: CDR1 SQVTM, CDR2 ANQGSEA. This CDR3 reads CSANTGTGTNYGYTF. Written as DNA, the CDR3 is TGCAGCGCTAACACCGGGACAGGGACCAACTATGGCTACACCTTC.

The chain recombines TRBV6-5 with TRBJ1-1; D perhaps matches TRBD1 (6 bases). Germline CDR1 MNHEY, CDR2 SVGAGI. With 5 bases removed from V and 7 bases from J, the gap between germline ends came to 14 bases. CDR3 size: 13 residues. CDR3 nucleotides: TGTGCCAGCAGTCCCCAGGGGATCGGTGAAGCTTTCTTT. Translated, it gives CASSPQGIGEAFF.

This chain joins TRBV9 and TRBJ2-5; 14 bases line up with TRBD2. The V segment lost 6 bases and the J segment 5 bases; nucleotides outside the gene matches: 6. Germline-derived CDR1 and CDR2 are SGDLS and YYNGEE. CDR3 length: 15 residues. The CDR3 loop reads CASTGTSGSAETQYF. CDR3 coding DNA: TGTGCCAGCACCGGGACTAGCGGGAGTGCCGAGACCCAGTACTTC.

As regards this clone: Other DNA sequences in this sample translate to the same CDR3. The chain combines TRBV7-2 with TRBJ1-1; D call uncertain. This CDR3 comprises 13 residues. The V and J ends lost 5 bases and 1 base respectively, with 8 bases between them. CDR1 is SGHTA, CDR2 FQGNSA, per germline. CDR3 sequence reads: CASSISRNTEAFF. The CDR3, as DNA: TGTGCCAGCAGCATATCCAGGAACACTGAAGCTTTCTTT.

This chain links TRBV28 with TRBJ1-4; D not resolved. The CDR3 covers 13 residues. CDR1 MDHEN and CDR2 SYDVKM come from the germline V gene. The V end was cut by 7 bases, the J end by 8 bases, with 14 bases between. The CDR3 nucleotides read TGTGCCAGCACCACTGTCCAGGAGGAAAAACTGTTTTTT. Amino acids: CASTTVQEEKLFF.

This clone was observed a single time. The rearrangement uses TRBV28 and TRBJ2-7; D not resolved. The V end was cut by 7 bases, the J end by 7 bases, with 11 bases between. Germline lookup yields CDR1 MDHEN and CDR2 SYDVKM. The CDR3 covers 11 residues. CDR3 sequence: CASIGAGEQYF. Here the CDR3 DNA reads TGTGCCAGCATCGGCGCCGGTGAGCAGTACTTC.

This clone was detected once. The rearrangement uses TRBV4-3 and TRBJ2-7; a weak D match, TRBD2 (5 bases). CDR3 size: 14 residues. V was pared by 1 base and J by 3 bases, with 10 bases between. Per germline, CDR1 LGHNA and CDR2 YSLEER. The CDR3 DNA follows: TGCGCCAGCAGCCAAGGGGATAGCGACTACGAGCAGTACTTC. Encoded protein: CASSQGDSDYEQYF.

The rearrangement links TRBV5-4 to TRBJ2-2, with TRBD1 matching over 10 bases. This CDR3 comprises 15 residues. Germline loops: CDR1 SGHNT, CDR2 YYREEE (reference sequence). The V gene end was trimmed by 4 bases and the J gene end by 6 bases; junction bases not matched to a gene: 6. Here the CDR3 reads CASSPRTGGAGELFF. As DNA, the CDR3 is TGTGCCAGCAGCCCCAGGACAGGGGGGGCCGGGGAGCTGTTTTTT. Filled out from reference TRBV5-4 and TRBJ2-2, the complete variable domain reads ETGVTQSPTHLIKTRGQQVTLRCSSQSGHNTVSWYQQALGQGPQFIFQYYREEENGRGNFPPRFSGLQFPNYSSELNVNALELDDSALYLCASSPRTGGAGELFFGEGSRLTVL.

This clone was seen only a few times. Other nucleotide sequences in the sample specify the same CDR3. The chain links TRBV27 to TRBJ2-2; D is unclear. Trimming shortened V by 5 bases and J by 1 base, and 2 bases separated the two germline ends. This CDR3 contains 12 residues. Germline V CDR1 and CDR2: MNHEY, SMNVEV (reference sequence). The CDR3 is CASSRNTGELFF. CDR3 DNA sequence: TGTGCCAGCAGTCGGAACACCGGGGAGCTGTTTTTT.

This chain uses TRBV5-1 with TRBJ2-3; D is unclear. Germline loops: CDR1 SGHRS, CDR2 YFSETQ. This CDR3 region has 16 residues. V shed 2 bases and J shed 1 base, with 14 bases lying between them. CDR3 DNA: TGCGCCAGCAGCTTTCTCGGCTCTGGGGGCACAGATACGCAGTATTTT. Residues: CASSFLGSGGTDTQYF.

The chain uses TRBV11-2 and TRBJ1-1; D possibly corresponds to TRBD1 (6 bases). The ends were cut back, 1 base at V and 3 bases at J, with 18 bases in the middle. Germline-derived CDR1 and CDR2 are SGHAT and FQNNGV. This CDR3 contains 17 residues. The CDR3 DNA reads TGTGCCAGCAGCTTAGTGGGAGTTACAGGGCAGCACACTGAAGCTTTCTTT. This translates into CASSLVGVTGQHTEAFF.